This T cell receptor beta chain was found in a study of T cell repertoires in cytomegalovirus infection. Overall study results and limits: HLA-C-restricted CMV-specific TCR beta clonotypes prevailed in the ex vivo response.

Each CDR3 protein is one row after TCRdb ran MiXCR on the reads. Among around 430,000 distinct CDR3 sequences, roughly 46% were seen once, and the ten largest hold around 45%. Of note for this clonotype: The antigen is not known.

Germline lookup yields CDR1 LGHNA and CDR2 YSLEER. CDR3 length: 15 residues. With V trimmed by 4 bases and J by 6 bases, 4 bases remained unmatched. The material sequenced was cultured PBMCs, taken from culture after CMV antigen stimulation. The chain employs TRBV4-3 and TRBJ2-1, with 12 nucleotides matching TRBD2. The TCR comes from a human donor in good health (CMV status not recorded). Some clones in this sample may be carry-over from other donors' samples. Here the CDR3 DNA reads TGCGCCAGCAGCCCGAGACTAGCGGGGGCCAATGAGCAGTTCTTC. This encodes CASSPRLAGANEQFF.